The 27 T cell receptor beta chains below all came from one sample that was sequenced in a study of blood T cells in healthy people across ages. A second PCR of 7 to 11 cycles used a sample-barcoded 5' primer and a J-beta primer mix. From the 5' RACE reads, TCRdb called clonotypes with MiXCR, one entry per CDR3 protein. The sample shows approximately 670,000 distinct CDR3 sequences, approximately 40% of them seen only once. The sequencing input was blood. The source is a man of 80 years or more in good health.

Regarding this clonotype: An end of the junction differs from the germline gene, which may be a read error. The J gene is TRBJ1-4, the V gene TRBV7-9; D not resolved. The germline gives CDR1 SEHNR, CDR2 FQNEAQ (reference sequence). This CDR3 spans 14 amino acids. The CDR3 reads CAGSLRATKEKLFF. The CDR3, as DNA: TGTGCCGGCAGCTTAAGGGCAACTAAGGAAAAACTGTTTTTT.

This clonotype has a count of ten or more. This chain connects TRBV7-9 to TRBJ2-7; possibly TRBD1 for D (6 bases). Trimming took 1 base from V and 0 from J, leaving 10 bases between them. The CDR3 runs to 15 residues. Germline V CDR1 and CDR2: SEHNR, FQNEAQ (reference sequence). The CDR3 DNA sequence: TGTGCCAGCAGCTTAGAGGGGGTGATCTCCTACGAGCAGTACTTC. Translation: CASSLEGVISYEQYF.

This chain links TRBV20-1 with TRBJ1-2; no clear D gene. This CDR3 is built from 15 residues. Germline assignment: CDR1 DFQATT and CDR2 SNEGSKA (reference sequence). Trimming removed 1 base at V and 2 bases at J, with 14 bases between. The CDR3 protein is CSARGRGYPNYGYTF. The CDR3 DNA reads as TGCAGTGCTAGAGGGCGGGGATACCCCAACTATGGCTACACCTTC.

The gene calls are TRBV6-1 and TRBJ2-7; 9 positions match TRBD2. V was pared by 7 bases and J by 2 bases, with 6 bases of the junction left unmatched. This CDR3 contains 14 residues. CDR1 is MNHNS, CDR2 SASEGT, per germline. CDR3 region: CASKTAGGTYEQYF. For the CDR3, the DNA is TGTGCCAGCAAAACAGCGGGAGGCACCTACGAGCAGTACTTC.

This clonotype came up many times. The rearrangement joins TRBV7-2 to TRBJ2-2; TRBD1 matches at 9 bases. V shed 7 bases and J 6 bases; nucleotides not matched to a gene: 15. The CDR3 runs 17 residues. CDR1 is SGHTA and CDR2 is FQGNSA in the germline V gene. The CDR3 nucleotides read TGTGCCAGCACTCCCTCCGGGACAGGGTTTGGGTCCGGGGAGCTGTTTTTT. This gives the protein CASTPSGTGFGSGELFF.

This sequence joins TRBV6-6 and TRBJ2-2; 14 nucleotides align to TRBD2. This CDR3 comprises 15 residues. Germline CDR1 and CDR2: MNHNY and SVGAGI (reference sequence). The J segment lost 6 bases and the V segment lost 5 bases, leaving 2 bases of the junction unmatched. The CDR3 region is CASSATSGGAGELFF. CDR3 DNA sequence: TGTGCCAGCAGTGCGACTAGCGGGGGGGCCGGGGAGCTGTTTTTT.

J is TRBJ2-7 and V is TRBV29-1; D might be TRBD1 or TRBD2, each matching 5 bases. The CDR3 has 14 residues. Trimming took 4 bases from V and 0 from J, leaving 13 bases between them. Germline lookup yields CDR1 SQVTM and CDR2 ANQGSEA. The CDR3 DNA reads as TGCAGCGTTGCCTCGACGGGACCCTCCTACGAGCAGTACTTC. Amino acid sequence: CSVASTGPSYEQYF.

As for this clonotype: At one end, the junction sequence differs from germline, possibly due to a read error. V is TRBV4-3 and J is TRBJ1-2, with D uncertain. This CDR3 contains 15 residues. Germline V lookup: CDR1 LGHNA, CDR2 YSLEER. In DNA form, the CDR3 reads TGCGCCAACAGCCAAGACCGGCGGGTTAACTATGGCTACACCTTC. Its protein product is CANSQDRRVNYGYTF.

This chain uses TRBV12-3 or TRBV12-4 with TRBJ2-3; either TRBD1 or TRBD2 may supply D (5 bases each). V lost 7 bases and J 5 bases, leaving 16 bases between the germline ends. The CDR3 covers 14 residues. In DNA form, the CDR3 reads TGTGCCAGCAACCCCTGGGGGTTCGGAGATACGCAGTATTTT. It codes for CASNPWGFGDTQYF.

This clonotype was found a few times. The chain joins TRBV5-6 to TRBJ1-1; D uncertain. Germline-derived CDR1 and CDR2 are SGHDT and YYEEEE. CDR3 length equals 14 residues. Trimming stripped 0 bases from V and 0 bases from J, with 6 bases between. The CDR3 loop is CASSLDELNTEAFF. CDR3 coding DNA: TGTGCCAGCAGCTTGGACGAATTGAACACTGAAGCTTTCTTT.

This clonotype was detected only a few times. The gene calls are TRBV15 and TRBJ2-3, with D hard to call. The V end was cut by 1 base, the J end by 6 bases, with 8 bases between. This CDR3 is built from 13 residues. CDR1 is LNHNV and CDR2 is YYDKDF in the germline V gene (reference sequence). CDR3: CATSRARADTQYF. The CDR3 nucleotides are TGTGCCACCAGCAGAGCTCGGGCCGATACGCAGTATTTT.

The chain employs TRBV7-9 and TRBJ2-5; 9 nucleotides align to TRBD2. Germline V gene lookup returns CDR1 SEHNR and CDR2 FQNEAQ (reference sequence). V was clipped by 3 bases and J by 1 base; unmatched bases: 9. The CDR3 contains 17 residues. In DNA form, the CDR3 reads TGTGCCAGCAGCTTGGGAACTACTAGCGGGTCCCAAGAGACCCAGTACTTC. Amino acid sequence: CASSLGTTSGSQETQYF.

This clonotype was recorded a few times. V gene TRBV7-2 combines with J gene TRBJ2-3, with TRBD2 as a possible D gene (6 bases). Per germline, CDR1 SGHTA and CDR2 FQGNSA. Trimming took off 1 base at V and 2 bases at J, with 13 bases between the two ends. This CDR3 has 16 amino acids. CDR3 region: CASSLGGVGATDTQYF. The DNA for the CDR3 is TGTGCCAGCAGCTTAGGCGGGGTCGGGGCCACAGATACGCAGTATTTT.

This clonotype has just a few counts. The rearrangement uses TRBV5-1 and TRBJ1-6, with unresolved D. Per germline, CDR1 SGHRS and CDR2 YFSETQ. Trimming cost V 1 base and J 5 bases, with 10 bases left between them. The CDR3 totals 15 residues. The CDR3 is CASSLIPGDNSPLHF. Written as DNA, the CDR3 is TGCGCCAGCAGCTTGATCCCCGGAGATAATTCACCCCTCCACTTT.

In its sample, this clonotype was seen a few times. This chain connects TRBV7-9 to TRBJ2-1; no clear D. CDR3 size: 13 residues. V lost 7 bases, J lost 6 bases, and 13 bases lay in between. The germline gives CDR1 SEHNR, CDR2 FQNEAQ (reference sequence). In DNA form, the CDR3 reads TGTGCCAGCACCCCGGCGGTCGGCAATGAGCAGTTCTTC. Protein: CASTPAVGNEQFF.

This clonotype showed up just a few times. The rearrangement uses TRBV29-1 and TRBJ2-3; no reliable D call. CDR3 length: 13 amino acids. Germline-derived CDR1 and CDR2 are SQVTM and ANQGSEA. The V end lost 8 bases, the J end lost 1 base, and 13 bases lay between the germline ends. DNA for the CDR3: TGCAGCTTCTTAAGACACGGCACAGATACGCAGTATTTT. Protein sequence: CSFLRHGTDTQYF.

This rearrangement joins TRBV29-1 to TRBJ2-3, with 13 bases identical to TRBD2. Germline V gene sequence: CDR1 SQVTM, CDR2 ANQGSEA. Germline trimming cut 2 bases from V and 5 bases from J; bases unmatched to any gene: 4. The CDR3 has 15 amino acids. CDR3: CSVETSGGAGDTQYF. In nucleotides, the CDR3 is TGCAGCGTTGAAACTAGCGGGGGGGCCGGAGATACGCAGTATTTT.

Points on this clonotype: This sequence may be a read error, since a much larger clone differs from it by one base. The CDR3 DNA is TGCGCCAGCAGCCGAGATTTAGGGTTTAAGGATGGCTACACCTTC. Its translation: CASSRDLGFKDGYTF. The chain couples TRBV4-1 to TRBJ1-2; D ambiguous. The CDR3 runs to 15 residues. Trimming shortened V by 4 bases and J by 6 bases, and 18 bases separated the two germline ends. In germline, CDR1 is MGHRA, CDR2 YSYEKL.

V gene TRBV10-2 combines with J gene TRBJ2-7, with 7 bases aligning to TRBD1. Germline values: CDR1 WSHSY, CDR2 SAAADI. J lost 3 bases, V lost 0 bases, and 8 bases had no gene match. This CDR3 region has 16 residues. CDR3 loop: CASSESRGTVIYEQYF. DNA for the CDR3: TGCGCCAGCAGTGAGTCCCGTGGGACAGTGATCTACGAGCAGTACTTC.

This chain joins TRBV5-4 and TRBJ2-7; 10 bases are shared with TRBD2. After removal of 4 bases from V and 3 bases from J, the junction contained 7 bases not matched to a gene. CDR1 is SGHNT, CDR2 YYREEE, per germline (reference sequence). This CDR3 is built from 15 residues. CDR3 DNA sequence: TGTGCCAGCAGCCCAAAGCGGGAGGGCCTCTACGAGCAGTACTTC. This encodes CASSPKREGLYEQYF.

This clonotype has more than one count but fewer than ten. The chain employs TRBV14 and TRBJ2-7; D not certain. Germline V gene lookup returns CDR1 SGHDN and CDR2 FVKESK. There are 11 residues in the CDR3. Trimming pared 2 bases from V and 7 bases from J, leaving 6 bases between. CDR3 DNA: TGTGCCAGCAGCCAAACACTAGAGCAGTACTTC. It encodes CASSQTLEQYF.

V usage is TRBV20-1 and J usage is TRBJ2-3; a possible D gene is TRBD1 (6 bases). V was shortened by 5 bases and J by 2 bases, with 11 bases between the two germline ends. CDR1 and CDR2 (germline): DFQATT, SNEGSKA (reference sequence). This CDR3 is 13 amino acids long. Written as DNA, the CDR3 is TGCAGTGCTCTCAGGGGAAACACAGATACGCAGTATTTT. It specifies CSALRGNTDTQYF.

The gene calls are TRBV7-3 and TRBJ2-2, with 9 bases matching TRBD1. Germline CDR1 is SGHTA and CDR2 is FQGTGA. Germline trimming cut 5 bases from V and 5 bases from J; bases unmatched to any gene: 6. This CDR3 is 15 amino acids long. This CDR3 reads CASSANRGPTGELFF. The CDR3 DNA is TGTGCCAGCAGCGCTAACAGGGGGCCAACCGGGGAGCTGTTTTTT.

There are a few counts of this clonotype. The rearrangement links TRBV7-8 to TRBJ1-5; TRBD1 is a possible D gene (6 bases). The germline V gene encodes CDR1 SGHVS and CDR2 FQNEAQ. V lost 5 bases and J lost 6, with 20 bases in between. The CDR3 is made up of 16 amino acids. CDR3 sequence (DNA): TGTGCCAGCAGCCCATCCGGGACACCTCTGGGTCAGCCCCAGCATTTT. The encoded protein is CASSPSGTPLGQPQHF. The complete variable domain, with remaining parts taken from reference TRBV7-8 and TRBJ1-5, reads GAGVSQSPRYKVAKRGQDVALRCDPISGHVSLFWYQQALGQGPEFLTYFQNEAQLDKSGLPSDRFFAERPEGSVSTLKIQRTQQEDSAVYLCASSPSGTPLGQPQHFGDGTRLSIL.

The CDR3 region has the DNA TGCAGCGCTGACCCTTCATGGTATGGCTACACCTTC. Translation: CSADPSWYGYTF. The chain couples TRBV29-1 to TRBJ1-2; D ambiguous. CDR3 length: 12 amino acids. Trimming took off 7 bases at V and 5 bases at J, with 14 bases between the two ends. Germline values: CDR1 SQVTM, CDR2 ANQGSEA.

J is TRBJ1-1 and V is TRBV6-2 or TRBV6-3; 7 bases map to TRBD1. Germline V gives CDR1 MNHEY, CDR2 SVGEGT. There are 12 residues in the CDR3. Losses at the gene ends were 6 bases for V and 8 bases for J; bases not matched to a gene: 6. CDR3 region: CASRRDREEAFF. The DNA of the CDR3 is TGTGCCAGCAGAAGAGACAGGGAGGAAGCTTTCTTT.

At least ten counts were recorded for this clonotype. This sequence joins TRBV7-9 and TRBJ2-7; 11 nucleotides line up with TRBD2. The trim removed 5 bases at V and 7 bases at J, leaving 7 bases unmatched. The CDR3 extends over 14 amino acids. Germline V gene sequence: CDR1 SEHNR, CDR2 FQNEAQ (reference sequence). CDR3 protein: CASSVLAGVGEQYF. CDR3 DNA sequence: TGTGCCAGCAGCGTACTAGCGGGAGTTGGTGAGCAGTACTTC. Filled out from reference TRBV7-9 and TRBJ2-7, the complete variable domain reads DTGVSQNPRHKITKRGQNVTFRCDPISEHNRLYWYRQTLGQGPEFLTYFQNEAQLEKSRLLSDRFSAERPKGSFSTLEIQRTEQGDSAMYLCASSVLAGVGEQYFGPGTRLTVT.